The 20 T cell receptor beta chains in this list originate from one sample, sequenced in a study of blood T cell repertoires in COVID-19. TCRdb's copy holds only in-frame clones and misses some; the assay was immunoSEQ multiplex PCR. The sample consists of around 200,000 clones, 86% of them appearing once. Sequenced material: peripheral blood. These receptors were taken from a man aged 65 to 79 with active or convalescent COVID-19.

The chain joins TRBV7-2 to TRBJ2-2, with 8 bases matching TRBD1. The CDR3 loop spans 15 amino acids. V trimming: 5 bases; J trimming: 4 bases; junction bases outside the gene matches: 6. The germline V gene encodes CDR1 SGHTA and CDR2 FQGNSA. CDR3 sequence: CASSPQGAGTGELFF. Written as DNA, the CDR3 is TGTGCCAGCAGCCCCCAGGGGGCCGGCACCGGGGAGCTGTTTTTT.

V is TRBV3-1 (or the pseudogene TRBV3-2) and J is TRBJ1-1, with D perhaps matching TRBD1 (5 bases). Germline loops: CDR1 LGHDT, CDR2 YNNKEL (reference sequence). The CDR3 totals 15 residues. The V end lost 1 base, the J end lost 0 bases, and 9 bases lay between the germline ends. CDR3 nucleotides: TGTGCCAGCAGCCAAGGCGGGGGGGTGAACACTGAAGCTTTCTTT. It yields the protein CASSQGGGVNTEAFF.

The V gene is TRBV9, the J gene TRBJ2-4; a weak D match, TRBD1 (6 bases). CDR1 is SGDLS, CDR2 YYNGEE, per germline. CDR3 length equals 15 residues. Trimming pared 0 bases from V and 11 bases from J, leaving 18 bases between. The CDR3 region has the DNA TGTGCCAGCAGCGTAGGAGGGGGTAGCCGCGTGGTTCAGTACTTC. This gives the protein CASSVGGGSRVVQYF.

This clone has just a few counts. The genes are TRBV27 and TRBJ1-6, with a weak D call TRBD1 (6 bases). The CDR3 is 15 amino acids. V shed 3 bases and J shed 9 bases, with 15 bases lying between them. Germline V lookup: CDR1 MNHEY, CDR2 SMNVEV (reference sequence). CDR3 loop: CASSFLDSVTSPLHF. The CDR3 DNA sequence: TGTGCCAGCAGTTTCTTGGACAGTGTAACTTCACCCCTCCACTTT.

The chain combines TRBV30 with TRBJ1-5; no firm D call. Per germline, CDR1 GTSNPN and CDR2 SVGIG (reference sequence). The CDR3 is 16 residues long. V was clipped by 2 bases and J by 1 base, with 15 bases between them. The CDR3 loop reads CAWSLRGPLSNQPQHF. In DNA, the CDR3 is TGTGCCTGGAGTTTGCGTGGGCCCCTGAGCAATCAGCCCCAGCATTTT.

This clone was recorded a few times. This chain uses TRBV4-1 with TRBJ1-6, with a tentative D call TRBD1 (5 bases). The V end lost 0 bases, the J end lost 8 bases, and 20 bases lay between the germline ends. The CDR3 is 18 residues long. Germline V gives CDR1 MGHRA, CDR2 YSYEKL. The CDR3 coding sequence is TGCGCCAGCAGCCAAGATCGGGCAGACGTCGGGGGTGATTCACCCCTCCACTTT. It yields the protein CASSQDRADVGGDSPLHF.

This chain uses TRBV18 with TRBJ2-5; D may be TRBD1 (5 bases). The CDR3 covers 14 residues. V dropped 3 bases and J dropped 1 base, with 9 bases sitting between them. Germline V gives CDR1 KGHSH, CDR2 LQKENI. In DNA, the CDR3 is TGTGCCAGCTCACCGGGCAGGGCCCAAGAGACCCAGTACTTC. Encoded protein: CASSPGRAQETQYF.

The gene calls are TRBV4-3 and TRBJ2-7; 14 positions agree with TRBD2. CDR3 length equals 15 residues. Germline V gene sequence: CDR1 LGHNA, CDR2 YSLEER. The junction had 3 bases not matched to a gene; V was cut back by 4 bases and J by 4 bases. CDR3 loop: CASSRGTSGSYEQYF. The CDR3 DNA is TGCGCCAGCAGCCGAGGGACTAGCGGGAGTTACGAGCAGTACTTC.

This clone was observed once. CDR3 region: CASSPGGRGIDTQYF. Written as DNA, the CDR3 is TGTGCCAGCTCACCAGGCGGGAGAGGGATAGATACGCAGTATTTT. This chain joins TRBV18 and TRBJ2-3, with TRBD2 matching 7 bases. V lost 2 bases and J lost 5; bases outside the gene matches: 7. Germline CDR1 KGHSH, CDR2 LQKENI. The CDR3 runs to 15 residues.

This clone showed up just once. The chain uses TRBV20-1 and TRBJ1-1; D gene ambiguous. Trimming took off 5 bases at V and 11 bases at J, with 12 bases between the two ends. This CDR3 contains 10 residues. Germline lookup yields CDR1 DFQATT and CDR2 SNEGSKA (reference sequence). The CDR3 is CSADSASAFF. The CDR3 nucleotides are TGCAGTGCTGATTCCGCGAGCGCTTTCTTT.

V and J are TRBV19 and TRBJ2-1; 7 bases agree with TRBD2. The germline V gene has CDR1 LNHDA and CDR2 SQIVND (reference sequence). The ends lost 6 bases at V and 6 bases at J; junction bases unmatched: 11. The CDR3 is 15 residues long. The DNA of the CDR3 is TGTGCCAGTAGGGGAGGGTATAGATTGGGCAATGAGCAGTTCTTC. It codes for CASRGGYRLGNEQFF.

The count of this clone is one. V is TRBV7-9 and J is TRBJ1-4, with 8 bases matching TRBD1. Germline values: CDR1 SEHNR, CDR2 FQNEAQ (reference sequence). With 3 bases clipped from V and 4 bases from J, the junction kept 4 bases outside the gene matches. CDR3 length: 15 residues. The CDR3 DNA follows: TGTGCCAGCAGCTTCGCAGGGGGCTTTAATGAAAAACTGTTTTTT. Its translation is CASSFAGGFNEKLFF.

This clone was counted a single time. V is TRBV18 and J is TRBJ1-2; possibly TRBD1 for D (5 bases). Germline V gene sequence: CDR1 KGHSH, CDR2 LQKENI. Trimming took off 5 bases at V and 1 base at J, with 8 bases between the two ends. There are 13 residues in the CDR3. Here the CDR3 DNA reads TGTGCCAGCTCATCCCAGGGTAACTATGGCTACACCTTC. It is translated as CASSSQGNYGYTF.

The gene calls are TRBV6-4 and TRBJ2-5; tentative D call: TRBD1 (6 bases). V was pared by 4 bases and J by 5 bases, with 17 bases between. The CDR3 runs to 15 residues. CDR1 and CDR2 (germline): MRHNA, SNTAGT. The DNA of the CDR3 is TGTGCCAGCAGTGCCTCAGGAAGAAGGGGGGAGACCCAGTACTTC. Translating it yields CASSASGRRGETQYF.

This chain connects TRBV7-8 to TRBJ1-2; D remains unclear. Germline V gives CDR1 SGHVS, CDR2 FQNEAQ. The CDR3 sequence is 13 residues long. With 3 bases removed from V and 3 bases from J, the gap between germline ends came to 8 bases. CDR3 amino acids: CASSLPGYYGYTF. CDR3 in DNA: TGTGCCAGCAGCTTGCCGGGATACTATGGCTACACCTTC.

This chain's CDR3 is CASSYSRGSGQPQHF. The CDR3 bases are TGTGCCAGCAGTTACTCCCGGGGGTCGGGGCAGCCCCAGCATTTT. The V gene is TRBV6-5, the J gene TRBJ1-5, with D tentatively TRBD1 (5 bases). The length of the CDR3 is 15 residues. V dropped 0 bases and J dropped 7 bases, with 13 bases sitting between them. Germline V gene data show CDR1 as MNHEY and CDR2 as SVGAGI.

V gene TRBV27 combines with J gene TRBJ2-5, with TRBD2 matching over 8 bases. The CDR3 contains 14 residues. Germline assignment: CDR1 MNHEY and CDR2 SMNVEV (reference sequence). The ends lost 6 bases at V and 4 bases at J; junction bases unmatched: 7. The CDR3 nucleotides are TGTGCCAGCAGGTTAGCGGGACGGGGAGAGACCCAGTACTTC. As protein: CASRLAGRGETQYF.

This sequence joins TRBV5-1 and TRBJ2-2; tentatively, D is TRBD1 (6 bases). V shed 5 bases and J shed 2 bases, with 10 bases lying between them. This CDR3 is 14 amino acids long. Germline CDR1 and CDR2: SGHRS and YFSETQ. The CDR3 bases are TGCGCCAGCAGAGTACAGGGAAACACCGGGGAGCTGTTTTTT. Its translation is CASRVQGNTGELFF.

This clone was recorded a few times. The chain joins TRBV6-1 to TRBJ1-4, with D tentatively TRBD1 (5 bases). The CDR3 is 16 residues long. Germline CDR1 is MNHNS and CDR2 is SASEGT. The V end was cut by 3 bases, the J end by 0 bases, with 11 bases between. The CDR3 DNA sequence: TGTGCCAGCAGTGACGGCCGGGGGGCAACTAATGAAAAACTGTTTTTT. Protein product: CASSDGRGATNEKLFF.

The chain recombines TRBV27 with TRBJ2-5, with 10 bases matching TRBD2. V was clipped by 1 base and J by 4 bases; unmatched bases: 6. The CDR3 is 16 amino acids. The germline CDR1 and CDR2 sequences are MNHEY and SMNVEV (reference sequence). The CDR3 here is CASSLFGLAGAETQYF. The CDR3 coding sequence is TGTGCCAGCAGTTTATTCGGCCTAGCGGGAGCAGAGACCCAGTACTTC.